Listed below are T cell receptor beta chains from one sample, sequenced in a study of blood T cell repertoires in COVID-19. The table came from immunoSEQ multiplex PCR; TCRdb's copy has only in-frame clones and leaves some out. The table includes around 30,000 clones, over 90% detected once. The specimen was peripheral blood. All receptors derive from a male donor with active COVID-19. Both conserved end residues are part of each CDR3. The D gene is left open where the match is weak. Expanded clones get a size class; other rows say once, few or many, or leave the size out.

>NA|TRBD1|TRBV25-1|TRBJ1-1
TGTGCCAGCAGTACCCCAGGGGGTGAAGCTTTCTTT
CASSTPGGEAFF
>once|NA|TRBV25-1|TRBJ1-2
TGTGCCAGCAGTGAAACGGCAGGGAGGGTAGTCTACACCTTC
CASSETAGRVVYTF
>NA|TRBD2|TRBV29-1|TRBJ2-5
TGCAGCGTTGGTAGGCTAGCGGAGTACTTC
CSVGRLAEYF
>NA|NA|TRBV4-1|TRBJ1-1
TGCGCCAGCAGAAACAGGGCAACGAACACTGAAGCTTTCTTT
CASRNRATNTEAFF
>NA|NA|TRBV5-1|TRBJ1-4
TGCGCCAGCAGCTTGGCGGGGTCGGAGGCAACTAATGAAAAACTGTTTTTT
CASSLAGSEATNEKLFF
>once|TRBD1|TRBV6-2/TRBV6-3|TRBJ1-4
TGTGCCAGCAGTTTGGTCGGGACAGGTCTCGAAAAACTGTTTTTT
CASSLVGTGLEKLFF
>NA|NA|TRBV5-4|TRBJ2-7
TGTGCCAGCAGCTCCAAAATTGCGGGGCCCGTCTCCTACGAGCAGTACTTC
CASSSKIAGPVSYEQYF
>once|NA|TRBV19|TRBJ1-5
TGTGCCAGTAGCCAAGGGGGAGCATTAAATCAGCCCCAGCATTTT
CASSQGGALNQPQHF
>NA|TRBD1|TRBV5-1|TRBJ1-3
TGCGCCAGCAGCTCCGGGACAGGAAGAGACACCATATATTTT
CASSSGTGRDTIYF
>NA|TRBD1|TRBV7-8|TRBJ1-1
TGTGCCAGCAGCTCAGGGGGGCGGCAGACTTCTGAAGCTTTCTTT
CASSSGGRQTSEAFF
>NA|TRBD2|TRBV11-3|TRBJ2-1
TGTGCCAGCAGCCCGGGACTAGCGGGGGGCCTCTACAATGAGCAGTTCTTC
CASSPGLAGGLYNEQFF
>NA|NA|TRBV30|TRBJ1-5
TGTGCCTGGAGTGTACTAGGTCCAGCTAGGAGCAATCAGCCCCAGCATTTT
CAWSVLGPARSNQPQHF
>NA|TRBD1|TRBV6-4|TRBJ1-1
TGTGCCAGCAGTGACTCTGGGACAGGGATTCGGCGAAACACTGAAGCTTTCTTT
CASSDSGTGIRRNTEAFF
>NA|NA|TRBV9|TRBJ1-1
TGTGCCAGCAGCGTAGGGGGGGACTTGAACACTGAAGCTTTCTTT
CASSVGGDLNTEAFF
>NA|TRBD1|TRBV11-3|TRBJ2-2
TGTGCCAGCAGCCGTCCGGGACAGGGGGAGCTGTTTTTT
CASSRPGQGELFF
>NA|TRBD1|TRBV5-1|TRBJ2-7
TGCGCCAGCGGTGACTCAGGGGGCTTGAGATACGAGCAGTACTTC
CASGDSGGLRYEQYF
>NA|NA|TRBV12-3/TRBV12-4|TRBJ1-5
TGTGCCAGCGGCAGGATAGGCAATCAGCCCCAGCATTTT
CASGRIGNQPQHF
>NA|TRBD1|TRBV3-1/TRBV3-2|TRBJ2-7
TGTGCCAGCAGCCAACGCTGGACAGGAGCCTACGAGCAGTACTTC
CASSQRWTGAYEQYF
>NA|NA|TRBV18|TRBJ2-7
TGTGCCAGCTCAGACAGCACGACCTACGAGCAGTACTTC
CASSDSTTYEQYF
>NA|TRBD2|TRBV3-1/TRBV3-2|TRBJ2-7
TGTGCCAGCAGCCTCCTCGGGGGGGCCTCCTACGAGCAGTACTTC
CASSLLGGASYEQYF